These 28 T cell receptor beta chains were all obtained from the same sample, sequenced in a study of blood T cells in healthy people across ages (dated by TCRdb to between 2014 and 2017). The method was 5' RACE. The reads were generated on an Illumina HiSeq 2500. A second PCR of about 6 to 11 cycles was run with a J-beta primer mix and a sample-barcoded 5' primer. TCRdb redid the processing of the public reads, applying fastp at Q25 and MiXCR, and retained in-frame beta chains. CDR3 protein sequences are deduplicated, and each keeps its most common genes and DNA. The sample profile shows 600,000 to 850,000 distinct CDR3 sequences; around 25% of them were found once. The top ten hold 9.4% of the sample. The sample also formed part of further work on T cells of mothers and their children.

Sequencing input: blood. These TCRs come from a boy younger than 18 in good health.

The gene calls are TRBV27 and TRBJ2-5; maybe TRBD1 (6 bases). V was cut by 6 bases and J by 1 base, with 15 bases left in between. The CDR3 covers 15 residues. CDR1 MNHEY and CDR2 SMNVEV come from the germline V gene (reference sequence). The CDR3 region is CASSQTRDTQETQYF. The CDR3 bases are TGTGCCAGCAGCCAAACCCGGGACACCCAAGAGACCCAGTACTTC.

The V and J genes are TRBV20-1 and TRBJ2-7; 13 bases align to TRBD2. The CDR3 totals 14 residues. Trimming cost V 7 bases and J 1 base; bases outside gene matches: 4. Germline loops: CDR1 DFQATT, CDR2 SNEGSKA (reference sequence). CDR3 in DNA: TGCAGTGTTAGGACTAGCGGGGGTTCCTACGAGCAGTACTTC. Its protein product is CSVRTSGGSYEQYF.

This clonotype came up a few times. The chain links TRBV12-3 or TRBV12-4 to TRBJ1-5; D ambiguous. The CDR3 length is 12 residues. The ends were cut back, 6 bases at V and 7 bases at J, with 10 bases in the middle. CDR3 amino acids: CASRSTEQPQHF. CDR3 in DNA: TGTGCCAGCAGGTCTACAGAGCAGCCCCAGCATTTT.

Worth noting for this clonotype: One end of the junction is discordant with germline, which a read error may explain. This chain uses TRBV3-1 with TRBJ2-5, with 8 bases identical to TRBD1. The DNA end lines up better with TRBJ2-1; the J call may be wrong. The CDR3 has 16 amino acids. The V gene's germline CDR1 is LGHDT and CDR2 YNNKEL (reference sequence). CDR3 amino acids: CASSQQPGQGGDEQFF. The DNA of the CDR3 is TGTGCCAGCAGCCAACAACCCGGACAGGGTGGCGATGAACAGTTCTTC.

The chain employs TRBV7-2 and TRBJ2-3, with 14 positions matching TRBD2. The CDR3 is 18 residues long. Germline trimming cut 5 bases from V and 3 bases from J; bases unmatched to any gene: 10. Germline V gene lookup returns CDR1 SGHTA and CDR2 FQGNSA. CDR3 residues: CASSVRLGTSGSTDTQYF. The CDR3 coding sequence is TGTGCCAGCAGCGTCCGCCTCGGGACTAGCGGGAGTACAGATACGCAGTATTTT.

This clonotype was detected only a few times. The chain couples TRBV28 to TRBJ2-1; D remains unclear. This CDR3 has 14 amino acids. In germline, CDR1 is MDHEN, CDR2 SYDVKM. V lost 7 bases to trimming and J lost 3 bases, with 13 bases between them. The CDR3 reads CASTPAVSYNEQFF. CDR3 in DNA: TGTGCCAGCACCCCTGCGGTCAGCTACAATGAGCAGTTCTTC. The entire variable domain, with the rest obtained from reference TRBV28 and TRBJ2-1, is as follows: DVKVTQSSRYLVKRTGEKVFLECVQDMDHENMFWYRQDPGLGLRLIYFSYDVKMKEKGDIPEGYSVSREKKERFSLILESASTNQTSMYLCASTPAVSYNEQFFGPGTRLTVL.

V usage is TRBV7-8 and J usage is TRBJ2-7; TRBD2 matches 9 bases. The germline V gene has CDR1 SGHVS and CDR2 FQNEAQ. The CDR3 has 15 amino acids. V shed 1 base, J shed 6 bases, and the junction held 7 bases outside the gene matches. The chain's CDR3 is CASSLEASGNSEQYF. The CDR3 bases are TGTGCCAGCAGCTTAGAAGCTAGCGGGAATTCCGAGCAGTACTTC.

The genes are TRBV9 and TRBJ1-4; no clear D. The germline V and J ends were trimmed by 3 bases and 14 bases, with 17 bases remaining between them. The CDR3 spans 13 residues. The germline CDR1 and CDR2 sequences are SGDLS and YYNGEE. CDR3 amino acids: CASSESGLGKLFF. CDR3 nucleotides: TGTGCCAGCAGCGAAAGTGGGCTTGGAAAGCTGTTTTTT.

This rearrangement joins TRBV4-1 to TRBJ2-7, with 9 bases fitting TRBD1. The V and J ends lost 4 bases and 4 bases, in that order; junction bases with no gene match: 11. CDR1 and CDR2 (germline): MGHRA, YSYEKL. The length of the CDR3 is 16 residues. CDR3 in DNA: TGCGCCAGCAGCCTCTCAAGGGGGACAGGGCAGTACGAGCAGTACTTC. Translating it yields CASSLSRGTGQYEQYF.

The chain combines TRBV7-2 with TRBJ1-4; tentative D call: TRBD1 (6 bases). The CDR3 totals 15 residues. CDR1 SGHTA and CDR2 FQGNSA come from the germline V gene. Trimming took off 5 bases at V and 6 bases at J, with 16 bases between the two ends. CDR3 sequence reads: CASSSQGWSDEKLFF. CDR3 bases: TGTGCCAGCAGCAGTCAGGGGTGGTCGGATGAAAAACTGTTTTTT.

This clonotype came up a few times. The J gene is TRBJ2-2, the V gene TRBV29-1; perhaps TRBD2 as D (5 bases). V lost 3 bases and J lost 4, with 12 bases in between. This CDR3 has 14 residues. The germline gives CDR1 SQVTM, CDR2 ANQGSEA. CDR3 residues: CSVEGWESTGELFF. DNA for the CDR3: TGCAGCGTTGAGGGGTGGGAGAGCACCGGGGAGCTGTTTTTT.

This clonotype occurred a few times. V usage is TRBV6-2 or TRBV6-3 and J usage is TRBJ2-7; D might be TRBD2 (6 bases). This CDR3 is 15 amino acids long. The V gene's germline CDR1 is MNHEY and CDR2 SVGEGT. V lost 0 bases and J 3 bases, leaving 12 bases between the germline ends. CDR3 bases: TGTGCCAGCAGTTACTCCGGGACGGGGGTCTACGAGCAGTACTTC. Its translation is CASSYSGTGVYEQYF.

The gene calls are TRBV7-3 and TRBJ1-1; D call uncertain. Germline V CDR1 and CDR2: SGHTA, FQGTGA. The CDR3 has 13 residues. The V gene lost 3 bases and the J gene lost 6 bases, with 11 bases spanning the gap. The CDR3 bases are TGTGCCAGCAGCTTCCCGGGTTCTTCTGAAGCTTTCTTT. Its protein product is CASSFPGSSEAFF.

The chain has TRBV7-2 and TRBJ2-5; TRBD2 is a possible D gene (5 bases). Trimming removed 5 bases at V and 5 bases at J, with 12 bases between. From germline, CDR1 is SGHTA and CDR2 FQGNSA. The CDR3 totals 13 residues. The CDR3 nucleotides read TGTGCCAGCAGCCGGGGTATTGCTGAGACCCAGTACTTC. It translates to CASSRGIAETQYF.

This clonotype was recorded a few times. The chain links TRBV25-1 to TRBJ2-5, with TRBD1 matching 9 bases. This CDR3 has 15 residues. J was trimmed by 2 bases and V by 3 bases; bases with no gene match: 4. The germline V gene encodes CDR1 MGHDK and CDR2 SYGVNS. CDR3 protein: CASSELDRGQETQYF. The CDR3 DNA is TGTGCCAGCAGTGAGTTGGACAGGGGACAAGAGACCCAGTACTTC.

This clonotype came up a few times. The rearrangement links TRBV5-1 to TRBJ1-2; 7 positions match TRBD1. Trimming took 1 base from V and 5 from J; bases not matched to a gene: 14. Germline CDR1 reads SGHRS; CDR2 reads YFSETQ. This CDR3 region has 17 residues. CDR3 in amino acids: CASSLRAGPNRGYGYTF. In DNA form, the CDR3 reads TGCGCCAGCAGCTTGAGGGCGGGCCCGAACAGGGGATATGGCTACACCTTC.

This chain links TRBV7-9 with TRBJ2-7; D gene ambiguous. Germline loops: CDR1 SEHNR, CDR2 FQNEAQ (reference sequence). The CDR3 has 13 amino acids. V was shortened by 1 base and J by 3 bases, with 7 bases between the two germline ends. The CDR3 is CASSLVQLYEQYF. The CDR3 bases are TGTGCCAGCAGCTTAGTACAGCTCTACGAGCAGTACTTC.

In its sample, this clonotype was seen a few times. In DNA form, the CDR3 reads TGCAGTGCTAGGTTGTTGGGTAAAGAGACCCAGTACTTC. As protein: CSARLLGKETQYF. This chain links TRBV20-1 with TRBJ2-5, with D hard to call. The germline gives CDR1 DFQATT, CDR2 SNEGSKA (reference sequence). Trimming pared 3 bases from V and 3 bases from J, leaving 11 bases between. The CDR3 extends over 13 amino acids.

This clonotype turned up a few times. The V and J genes are TRBV11-2 and TRBJ2-5, with D possibly being TRBD1 (6 bases). The better agreement between TRBJ2-7 and the DNA end casts doubt on the J call. CDR1 and CDR2 from the germline V gene are SGHAT and FQNNGV. The CDR3 is made up of 14 amino acids. The DNA for the CDR3 is TGTGCCAGCAGCTCGACAGGAAAGGTCTACGAGCAGTACTTC. Protein sequence: CASSSTGKVYEQYF.

This clonotype was observed a handful of times. J is TRBJ1-1 and V is TRBV20-1, with 7 bases identical to TRBD1. The junction had 4 bases not matched to a gene; V was cut back by 1 base and J by 5 bases. The CDR3 is 13 residues long. Germline V gene sequence: CDR1 DFQATT, CDR2 SNEGSKA (reference sequence). CDR3 nucleotide sequence: TGCAGTGCTAGAGGAGGGGGCAGGACTGAAGCTTTCTTT. This encodes CSARGGGRTEAFF.

This clonotype was seen more than once but under ten times. The gene calls are TRBV20-1 and TRBJ2-5; D is perhaps TRBD1 (6 bases). V lost 4 bases and J lost 7, with 10 bases in between. Germline lookup yields CDR1 DFQATT and CDR2 SNEGSKA (reference sequence). This CDR3 spans 11 amino acids. The CDR3 region has the DNA TGCAGTGCTAAGGGGGAAGGGACCCAGTACTTC. This codes for CSAKGEGTQYF.

This rearrangement joins TRBV27 to TRBJ2-4, with no clear D. Per germline, CDR1 MNHEY and CDR2 SMNVEV (reference sequence). Trimming removed 4 bases from V and 0 bases from J, with 13 bases in between. This CDR3 region has 16 residues. CDR3 nucleotides: TGTGCCAGCAGTTCGACCGCGACCCTAGCCAAAAACATTCAGTACTTC. This encodes CASSSTATLAKNIQYF.

J is TRBJ1-3 and V is TRBV28; TRBD1 might be the D (5 bases). This CDR3 comprises 17 residues. V lost 4 bases, J lost 0 bases, and 16 bases lay in between. Germline loops: CDR1 MDHEN, CDR2 SYDVKM. Here the CDR3 reads CASSSGEMTVSGNTIYF. As DNA, the CDR3 is TGTGCCAGCAGTTCCGGAGAAATGACAGTCTCTGGAAACACCATATATTTT.

This clonotype was detected only a few times. V usage is TRBV4-3 and J usage is TRBJ1-1, with D possibly being TRBD1 (5 bases). This CDR3 comprises 14 residues. Germline loops: CDR1 LGHNA, CDR2 YSLEER. V lost 0 bases, J lost 6 bases, and 11 bases lay in between. The CDR3 sequence: CASSQDGGEAEAFF. Written as DNA, the CDR3 is TGCGCCAGCAGCCAAGATGGGGGAGAGGCTGAAGCTTTCTTT.

The V gene is TRBV2, the J gene TRBJ1-2, with D maybe TRBD1 (6 bases). Trimming stripped 7 bases from V and 5 bases from J, with 17 bases between. This CDR3 has 14 residues. Germline loops: CDR1 SNHLY, CDR2 FYNNEI. CDR3 in amino acids: CASIPQAGVYGYTF. CDR3 nucleotide sequence: TGTGCCAGCATCCCCCAGGCAGGGGTATATGGCTACACCTTC.

In this sample, this clonotype turned up a few times. This chain uses TRBV20-1 with TRBJ2-1; perhaps TRBD2 as D (6 bases). The CDR3 runs 16 residues. Germline CDR1 is DFQATT and CDR2 is SNEGSKA (reference sequence). V gave up 6 bases and J gave up 7 bases, with 25 bases separating them. The CDR3 DNA is TGCAGTGCGATTCATACGCTAGCGAAAAAAGGGAATGAGCAGTTCTTC. Translated: CSAIHTLAKKGNEQFF.

This clonotype came up a few times. The chain couples TRBV28 to TRBJ2-3; 9 nucleotides agree with TRBD2. The V segment lost 3 bases and the J segment 4 bases; nucleotides outside the gene matches: 5. Germline loops: CDR1 MDHEN, CDR2 SYDVKM. The CDR3 extends over 15 amino acids. The CDR3 DNA reads TGTGCCAGCAGTTTGGATATAGCGGGAGCAGATACGCAGTATTTT. Protein: CASSLDIAGADTQYF.

Only a few counts were recorded for this clonotype. J is TRBJ2-1 and V is TRBV29-1; 12 bases line up with TRBD2. The junction had 14 bases not matched to a gene; V was cut back by 2 bases and J by 9 bases. Germline-derived CDR1 and CDR2 are SQVTM and ANQGSEA. The length of the CDR3 is 17 residues. CDR3 protein: CSVESSGRAAYLGEQFF. CDR3 in DNA: TGCAGCGTTGAATCTAGCGGGAGGGCCGCATATCTGGGTGAGCAGTTCTTC.